The 16 T cell receptor beta chains reported below all come from one sample, sequenced in a study of blood T cells in healthy people across ages. A second about 6 to 12 cycle PCR used barcoded and J-beta primers. TCRdb fed the 5' RACE reads into MiXCR, producing one record per CDR3 protein. The sample carries 1.5 million to 2 million distinct CDR3 sequences, about 31% recorded once. Sequenced input: blood. The receptor source for this set is a young woman in good health.

This chain connects TRBV7-9 to TRBJ2-1; 14 bases match TRBD2. The germline V gene encodes CDR1 SEHNR and CDR2 FQNEAQ (reference sequence). CDR3 length: 16 residues. Trimming at V came to 4 bases and at J to 5 bases, leaving 4 bases not matched to a gene. Here the CDR3 DNA reads TGTGCCAGCAGCTGGACTAGCGGGGGGCCCCACAATGAGCAGTTCTTC. This encodes CASSWTSGGPHNEQFF.

The chain is built from TRBV4-1 and TRBJ2-1; D is unresolved. Trimming took 1 base from V and 4 from J, leaving 8 bases between them. Per the germline V gene, CDR1 is MGHRA and CDR2 is YSYEKL. This CDR3 region has 14 residues. The DNA for the CDR3 is TGCGCCAGCAGCCAAGTTGGGCCTTACAATGAGCAGTTCTTC. Residues: CASSQVGPYNEQFF.

The chain uses TRBV12-3 or TRBV12-4 and TRBJ2-2; 11 bases map to TRBD2. The CDR3 is made up of 18 amino acids. J lost 0 bases, V lost 2 bases, and 5 bases had no gene match. The CDR3 DNA reads TGTGCCAGCAGTTTACCTCGGACTAGCGGGCCGAACACCGGGGAGCTGTTTTTT. Translation: CASSLPRTSGPNTGELFF.

About this clonotype itself: The junction departs from germline at one end; a sequencing error may be responsible. The rearrangement links TRBV12-3 or TRBV12-4 to TRBJ2-3; D is possibly TRBD2 (6 bases). This CDR3 region has 16 residues. This chain's CDR3 is CASSLSGGVSTDAQYF. The CDR3 nucleotides read TGTGCCAGCAGCCTCAGTGGAGGGGTAAGCACAGATGCGCAGTATTTT.

This clonotype was counted a single time. The V and J genes are TRBV15 and TRBJ1-1; D remains ambiguous. Germline CDR1 is LNHNV and CDR2 is YYDKDF (reference sequence). Deletions cut 1 base from V and 0 bases from J, with 6 bases between. CDR3 length: 14 amino acids. The CDR3 region is CATSRGGVNTEAFF. The CDR3 region has the DNA TGTGCCACCAGCAGAGGGGGAGTGAACACTGAAGCTTTCTTT. Combining the CDR3 with reference TRBV15 and TRBJ1-1 gives the whole variable domain DAMVIQNPRYQVTQFGKPVTLSCSQTLNHNVMYWYQQKSSQAPKLLFHYYDKDFNNEADTPDNFQSRRPNTSFCFLDIRSPGLGDTAMYLCATSRGGVNTEAFFGQGTRLTVV.

The V gene is TRBV11-2, the J gene TRBJ1-4, with 7 nucleotides matching TRBD1. CDR3 length: 18 residues. Germline assignment: CDR1 SGHAT and CDR2 FQNNGV. V lost 2 bases and J lost 3; bases outside the gene matches: 12. CDR3 DNA sequence: TGTGCCAGCAGCTTAACAGGGGTTTACGGCCCTTCTAATGAAAAACTGTTTTTT. Protein sequence: CASSLTGVYGPSNEKLFF.

This clonotype was observed a handful of times. The V call is TRBV3-1, the J call TRBJ2-5; tentatively, D is TRBD2 (6 bases). Germline V gene lookup returns CDR1 LGHDT and CDR2 YNNKEL (reference sequence). V gave up 1 base and J gave up 2 bases, with 17 bases separating them. This CDR3 has 17 amino acids. The DNA for the CDR3 is TGTGCCAGCAGCCAAGCCTCGCGGGGTAATATACAAGAGACCCAGTACTTC. Translating it yields CASSQASRGNIQETQYF.

This clonotype has at least ten counts. This rearrangement joins TRBV20-1 to TRBJ2-7, with D tentatively TRBD2 (5 bases). The CDR3 is 13 residues long. Germline CDR1 reads DFQATT; CDR2 reads SNEGSKA (reference sequence). Trimming left V 2 bases short and J 6 bases short, with 14 bases between. The CDR3 nucleotides read TGCAGTGCTAGAAACGGGGTGAAAGGCGAGCAGTACTTC. Residues: CSARNGVKGEQYF.

V gene TRBV9 combines with J gene TRBJ2-5; D possibly corresponds to TRBD2 (6 bases). Germline V lookup: CDR1 SGDLS, CDR2 YYNGEE. V dropped 9 bases and J dropped 5 bases, with 20 bases sitting between them. The CDR3 is 14 amino acids. This chain's CDR3 is CAKKPGRGSETQYF. The CDR3 nucleotides read TGTGCCAAGAAGCCGGGACGGGGGTCTGAGACCCAGTACTTC.

This clonotype has a handful of counts. Here the CDR3 DNA reads TGTGCCAGCAGTTCCGACGGGTCTCTCGGGGAGCTGTTTTTT. This translates into CASSSDGSLGELFF. The V gene is TRBV12-3 or TRBV12-4, the J gene TRBJ2-2; no reliable D call. The CDR3 runs to 14 residues. Trimming removed 4 bases from V and 7 bases from J, with 13 bases in between.

For the CDR3, the DNA is TGTGCCAGCAGTGAATTTAGCGGGAGGGGGAACACTGAAGCTTTCTTT. Amino acids: CASSEFSGRGNTEAFF. The rearrangement joins TRBV6-1 to TRBJ1-1, with D perhaps matching TRBD1 (5 bases). Germline lookup yields CDR1 MNHNS and CDR2 SASEGT. This CDR3 region has 16 residues. The germline V and J ends were trimmed by 2 bases and 1 base, with 14 bases remaining between them.

The rearrangement links TRBV28 to TRBJ1-2, with 7 nucleotides matching TRBD1. CDR1 is MDHEN, CDR2 SYDVKM, per germline. This CDR3 is 15 amino acids long. Trimming took 5 bases from V and 7 from J; bases not matched to a gene: 13. CDR3 loop: CASSPRQGFKSGYTF. In nucleotides, the CDR3 is TGTGCCAGCAGTCCCCGACAGGGTTTTAAGAGTGGCTACACCTTC.

This chain links TRBV11-2 with TRBJ2-7, with D hard to call. V lost 1 base and J lost 0, with 7 bases in between. There are 14 residues in the CDR3. Germline V gene data show CDR1 as SGHAT and CDR2 as FQNNGV. Here the CDR3 DNA reads TGTGCCAGCAGCTTAGTTTTGAGCTCCTACGAGCAGTACTTC. This sequence encodes CASSLVLSSYEQYF.

This clonotype was seen a few times. This rearrangement joins TRBV20-1 to TRBJ1-1, with a possible D match to TRBD1 (5 bases). V was trimmed by 4 bases and J by 11 bases, leaving 11 bases between them. This CDR3 is built from 10 residues. The germline gives CDR1 DFQATT, CDR2 SNEGSKA (reference sequence). The CDR3 bases are TGCAGTGCTACCATGGGGGGGGCTTTCTTT. Residues: CSATMGGAFF.

In this sample, this clonotype turned up a few times. The junction departs from germline at one end; a sequencing error may be responsible. The chain uses TRBV6-1 and TRBJ1-2, with 10 bases matching TRBD1. This CDR3 region has 16 residues. Per the germline V gene, CDR1 is MNHNS and CDR2 is SASEGT. As DNA, the CDR3 is TGTGCCAGCAGTGAACCGATCGGGACAGGGGTCCATGGCTTCACCTTC. The encoded protein is CASSEPIGTGVHGFTF.

For this clonotype: This may stem from a read error, because a much larger clone lies one nucleotide away. The V gene is TRBV29-1, the J gene TRBJ2-5, with D possibly being TRBD2 (6 bases). Between the trimmed V and J ends, which lost 3 bases and 11 bases, there was a span of 34 bases. The germline gives CDR1 SQVTM, CDR2 ANQGSEA. The CDR3 is 18 residues long. The CDR3 DNA sequence: TGCAGCGTTGAGACCCGAAGATCTAGCGTCCTCGACCACAATGAGCAGTACTTC. Translated: CSVETRRSSVLDHNEQYF.